One sample yielded the 21 T cell receptor beta chains listed below, sequenced in a study of control samples from healthy donors and cancer patients (dated by TCRdb to between 2020 and 2021). Library creation used the immunoSEQ multiplex PCR assay. The table comes from immuneACCESS by way of TCRdb, which keeps in-frame sequences with V and J called. Part of the clones is missing from these tables; in studies checked, under half for an unresolved V gene and the rest for unknown reasons. The sample contains around 82,000 clones, approximately 89% of them found a single time. The ten largest clones represent more than 15% of the sample. The sequencing sample was made of blood. Every receptor here comes from a man aged 45-65 years in good health.

V is TRBV6-2 or TRBV6-3 and J is TRBJ2-1, with a weak D call TRBD2 (6 bases). Between the trimmed V and J ends, which lost 5 bases and 0 bases, there was a span of 14 bases. In germline, CDR1 is MNHEY, CDR2 SVGEGT. This CDR3 region has 16 residues. CDR3 DNA: TGTGCCAGCAGTCTACTGGGACTTGACTCCTACAATGAGCAGTTCTTC. Translated, it gives CASSLLGLDSYNEQFF.

The rearrangement uses TRBV3-1 (or the pseudogene TRBV3-2) and TRBJ1-2, with a weak D call TRBD1 (6 bases). This CDR3 is 15 amino acids long. Germline V gene data show CDR1 as LGHDT and CDR2 as YNNKEL (reference sequence). V dropped 4 bases and J dropped 6 bases, with 18 bases sitting between them. The CDR3 DNA sequence: TGTGCCAGCAGCCCTCGGGGGGCTGATAGGAATGGCTACACCTTC. It codes for CASSPRGADRNGYTF.

This clone was seen only once. The chain has TRBV27 and TRBJ2-6; D is undetermined. V was trimmed by 7 bases and J by 0 bases, leaving 4 bases between them. The length of the CDR3 is 13 residues. CDR1 MNHEY and CDR2 SMNVEV come from the germline V gene (reference sequence). The DNA for the CDR3 is TGTGCCAGCACTTACTCTGGGGCCAACGTCCTGACTTTC. This translates into CASTYSGANVLTF.

The J gene is TRBJ1-1, the V gene TRBV6-4; unclear D gene. CDR3 size: 14 residues. The germline V and J ends were trimmed by 6 bases and 4 bases, with 15 bases remaining between them. Germline-derived CDR1 and CDR2 are MRHNA and SNTAGT. DNA of the CDR3: TGTGCCAGCAGGATTTCGAGGGATGGCACTGAAGCTTTCTTT. Encoded protein: CASRISRDGTEAFF.

The chain recombines TRBV5-1 with TRBJ1-1; TRBD1 aligns across 7 bases. There are 14 residues in the CDR3. The germline gives CDR1 SGHRS, CDR2 YFSETQ. V was pared by 4 bases and J by 7 bases, with 10 bases of the junction left unmatched. The CDR3 is CASSPGQISGEAFF. The CDR3 nucleotides read TGCGCCAGCAGCCCGGGACAGATAAGTGGTGAAGCTTTCTTT.

This clone was detected only a few times. The rearrangement links TRBV5-1 to TRBJ1-2; 9 bases map to TRBD1. This CDR3 spans 14 amino acids. V gave up 2 bases and J gave up 2 bases; unmatched junction bases: 1. The germline gives CDR1 SGHRS, CDR2 YFSETQ. The CDR3 protein is CASSLQGANYGYTF. In nucleotides, the CDR3 is TGCGCCAGCAGCTTACAGGGGGCGAACTATGGCTACACCTTC.

This sequence joins TRBV19 and TRBJ2-4; the D is unclear. CDR1 and CDR2 from the germline V gene are LNHDA and SQIVND (reference sequence). CDR3 length equals 16 residues. Trimming took 0 bases from V and 0 from J, leaving 9 bases between them. In nucleotides, the CDR3 is TGTGCCAGTAGTATAGACGGATCACTAGCCAAAAACATTCAGTACTTC. As protein: CASSIDGSLAKNIQYF.

This clone was picked up one time. The chain combines TRBV9 with TRBJ2-5, with 8 bases matching TRBD1. V gave up 4 bases and J gave up 5 bases; unmatched junction bases: 4. The CDR3 covers 13 residues. Germline CDR1 and CDR2: SGDLS and YYNGEE. The CDR3 sequence is CASSRRQGETQYF. CDR3 bases: TGTGCCAGCAGCCGTAGACAGGGGGAGACCCAGTACTTC.

The V gene is TRBV6-4, the J gene TRBJ2-3, with D possibly matching TRBD2 (7 bases). The V end was cut by 4 bases, the J end by 4 bases, with 15 bases between. Germline-derived CDR1 and CDR2 are MRHNA and SNTAGT. This CDR3 is 15 amino acids long. The CDR3 is CASSALGGAADTQYF. As DNA, the CDR3 is TGTGCCAGCAGTGCCCTTGGGGGGGCCGCAGATACGCAGTATTTT.

This chain connects TRBV5-6 to TRBJ2-1, with D uncertain. The length of the CDR3 is 16 residues. V was pared by 4 bases and J by 1 base, with 15 bases between. Germline assignment: CDR1 SGHDT and CDR2 YYEEEE. DNA of the CDR3: TGTGCCAGCAGCGCTGACGGATTTTCTTCCTACAATGAGCAGTTCTTC. As protein: CASSADGFSSYNEQFF.

In DNA, the CDR3 is TGTGCCAGCAGTAGACAGGCGGGGGATCAGCCCCAGCATTTT. Translated, it gives CASSRQAGDQPQHF. The gene calls are TRBV6-5 and TRBJ1-5; possibly TRBD1 for D (6 bases). V was shortened by 5 bases and J by 5 bases, with 13 bases between the two germline ends. CDR1 is MNHEY, CDR2 SVGAGI, per germline. This CDR3 is built from 14 residues.

The chain joins TRBV30 to TRBJ2-2, with no clear D. The germline gives CDR1 GTSNPN, CDR2 SVGIG (reference sequence). The CDR3 has 12 residues. V was trimmed by 7 bases and J by 3 bases, leaving 9 bases between them. The CDR3 is CAFRVDTGELFF. Written as DNA, the CDR3 is TGTGCCTTTAGGGTCGACACCGGGGAGCTGTTTTTT.

The chain recombines TRBV30 with TRBJ1-1; D is possibly TRBD1 (6 bases). Trimming cost V 3 bases and J 4 bases, with 9 bases left between them. The CDR3 totals 12 residues. Germline values: CDR1 GTSNPN, CDR2 SVGIG (reference sequence). The CDR3 region is CAWRTGLTEAFF. The CDR3, as DNA: TGTGCCTGGAGAACAGGGCTCACTGAAGCTTTCTTT.

In nucleotides, the CDR3 is TGTGCCACCAGCGAGAGGTCCCCCGACGGGGCCAACGTCCTGACTTTC. The encoded protein is CATSERSPDGANVLTF. The rearrangement links TRBV15 to TRBJ2-6, with D uncertain. The V end lost 5 bases, the J end lost 4 bases, and 15 bases lay between the germline ends. CDR1 LNHNV and CDR2 YYDKDF come from the germline V gene (reference sequence). This CDR3 comprises 16 residues.

This sequence joins TRBV6-2 or TRBV6-3 and TRBJ2-7; 14 bases map to TRBD2. Looked up from germline, CDR1 is MNHEY and CDR2 is SVGEGT. Trimming at V came to 5 bases and at J to 5 bases, leaving 2 bases not matched to a gene. There are 14 residues in the CDR3. The CDR3 spells CASSGTSGRHEQYF. The CDR3 DNA sequence: TGTGCCAGCAGTGGGACTAGCGGGAGACACGAGCAGTACTTC.

This chain joins TRBV2 and TRBJ2-2, with TRBD2 matching 9 bases. V dropped 2 bases and J dropped 7; count of bases not matched to a gene: 5. This CDR3 is 15 amino acids long. Germline CDR1 is SNHLY and CDR2 is FYNNEI. The CDR3 bases are TGTGCCAGCAGTGAATTAGCGGGAGCAATCGGGGAGCTGTTTTTT. Translation: CASSELAGAIGELFF.

V and J are TRBV6-1 and TRBJ2-7; D is undetermined. V was cut by 3 bases and J by 1 base, with 10 bases left in between. The CDR3 runs to 14 residues. Germline V gene lookup returns CDR1 MNHNS and CDR2 SASEGT. CDR3 bases: TGTGCCAGCAGTGATATTGGACGGTCCTACGAGCAGTACGTC. It yields the protein CASSDIGRSYEQYV.

The V gene is TRBV18, the J gene TRBJ1-1; 11 positions match TRBD1. V was clipped by 3 bases and J by 4 bases; unmatched bases: 10. The V gene's germline CDR1 is KGHSH and CDR2 LQKENI. CDR3 length: 17 amino acids. The chain's CDR3 is CASSPRRTGGTGTEAFF. DNA for the CDR3: TGTGCCAGCTCACCCCGGAGGACAGGGGGCACGGGCACTGAAGCTTTCTTT.

This chain links TRBV6-1 with TRBJ1-3, with a possible D match to TRBD1 (6 bases). Trimming removed 1 base at V and 7 bases at J, with 14 bases between. The CDR3 spans 15 residues. CDR1 is MNHNS and CDR2 is SASEGT in the germline V gene. The CDR3 DNA reads as TGTGCCAGCAGTGAAGGAACAGGGTCCAGGAACACCATATATTTT. Translation gives CASSEGTGSRNTIYF.

The chain joins TRBV2 to TRBJ1-2, with 9 bases lining up with TRBD1. This CDR3 region has 11 residues. Trimming removed 9 bases from V and 8 bases from J; junction bases left unmatched: 4. In germline, CDR1 is SNHLY, CDR2 FYNNEI. The CDR3 region has the DNA TGTGCCAGGAGGGACAGGGAAGGCTACACCTTC. Residues: CARRDREGYTF.

The chain carries TRBV15 and TRBJ2-7; the D gene could be TRBD1 or TRBD2 (5 bases each). V was clipped by 0 bases and J by 11 bases, with 17 bases between them. The CDR3 is 14 residues long. Germline CDR1 LNHNV, CDR2 YYDKDF (reference sequence). The CDR3 here is CATSRDRGTRREYV. DNA of the CDR3: TGTGCCACCAGCAGAGATCGGGGCACCCGAAGGGAGTACGTC.